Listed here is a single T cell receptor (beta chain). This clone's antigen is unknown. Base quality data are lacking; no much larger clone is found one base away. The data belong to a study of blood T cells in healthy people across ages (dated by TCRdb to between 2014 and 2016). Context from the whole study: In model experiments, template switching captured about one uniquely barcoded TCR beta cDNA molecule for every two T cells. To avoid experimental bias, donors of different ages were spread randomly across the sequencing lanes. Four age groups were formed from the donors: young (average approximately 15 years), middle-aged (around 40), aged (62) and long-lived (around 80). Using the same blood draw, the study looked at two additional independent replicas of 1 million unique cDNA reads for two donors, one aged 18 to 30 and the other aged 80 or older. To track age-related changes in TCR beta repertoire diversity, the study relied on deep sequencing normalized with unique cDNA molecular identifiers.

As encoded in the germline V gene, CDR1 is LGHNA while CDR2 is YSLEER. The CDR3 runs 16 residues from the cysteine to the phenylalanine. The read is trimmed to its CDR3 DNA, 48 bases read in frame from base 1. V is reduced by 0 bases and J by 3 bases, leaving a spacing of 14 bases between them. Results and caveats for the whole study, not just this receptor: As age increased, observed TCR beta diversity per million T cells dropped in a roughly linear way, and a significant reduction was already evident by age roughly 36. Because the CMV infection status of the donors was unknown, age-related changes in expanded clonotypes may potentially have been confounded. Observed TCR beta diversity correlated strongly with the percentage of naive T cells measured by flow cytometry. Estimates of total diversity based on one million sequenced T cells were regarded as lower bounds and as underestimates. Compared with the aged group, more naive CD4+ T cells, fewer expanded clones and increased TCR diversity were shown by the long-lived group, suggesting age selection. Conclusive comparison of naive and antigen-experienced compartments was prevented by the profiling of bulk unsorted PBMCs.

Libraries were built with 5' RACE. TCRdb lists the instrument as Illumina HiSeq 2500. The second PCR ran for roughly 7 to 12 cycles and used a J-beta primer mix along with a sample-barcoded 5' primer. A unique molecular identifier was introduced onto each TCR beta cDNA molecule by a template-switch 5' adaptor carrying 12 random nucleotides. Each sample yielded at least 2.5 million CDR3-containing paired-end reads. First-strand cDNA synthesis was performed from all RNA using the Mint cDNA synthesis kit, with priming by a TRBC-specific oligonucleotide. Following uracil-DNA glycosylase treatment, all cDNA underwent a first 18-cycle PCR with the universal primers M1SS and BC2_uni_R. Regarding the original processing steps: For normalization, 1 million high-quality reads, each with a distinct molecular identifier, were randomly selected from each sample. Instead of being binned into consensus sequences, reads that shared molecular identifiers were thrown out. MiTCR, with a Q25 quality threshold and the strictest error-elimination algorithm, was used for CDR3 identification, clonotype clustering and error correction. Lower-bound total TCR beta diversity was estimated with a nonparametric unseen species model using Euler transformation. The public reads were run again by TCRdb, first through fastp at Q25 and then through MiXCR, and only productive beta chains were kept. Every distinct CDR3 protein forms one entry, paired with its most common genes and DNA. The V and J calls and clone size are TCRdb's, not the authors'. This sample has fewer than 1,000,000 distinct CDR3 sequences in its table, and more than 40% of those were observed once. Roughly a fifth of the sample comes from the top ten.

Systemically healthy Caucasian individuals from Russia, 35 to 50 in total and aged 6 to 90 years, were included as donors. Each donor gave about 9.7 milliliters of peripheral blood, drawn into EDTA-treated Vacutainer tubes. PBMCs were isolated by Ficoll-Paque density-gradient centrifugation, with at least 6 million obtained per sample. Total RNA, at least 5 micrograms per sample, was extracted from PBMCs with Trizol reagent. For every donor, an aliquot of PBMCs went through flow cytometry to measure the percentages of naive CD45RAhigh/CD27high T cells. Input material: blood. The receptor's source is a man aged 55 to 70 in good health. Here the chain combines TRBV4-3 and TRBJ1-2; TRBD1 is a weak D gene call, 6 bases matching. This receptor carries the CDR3 CASSQDRKGDHYGYTF. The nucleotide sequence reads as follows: TGCGCCAGCAGCCAAGATCGGAAGGGGGACCACTATGGCTACACCTTC.